A single T cell receptor beta chain is shown here with its context. Its antigen remains unknown. At sampling all donors were nominally healthy, likely with unrecorded immune exposures. The data derive from a study of cytomegalovirus exposure and HLA in healthy donors. The PCR used 60 Vbeta and 13 Jbeta primers. Clones were sequenced by immunoSEQ multiplex PCR, and TCRdb holds only the in-frame ones, with some missing. The sample includes about 140,000 clones. The trim removed 4 bases at V and 6 bases at J, leaving 7 bases unmatched. The CDR3 is 15 amino acids. The V gene's germline CDR1 is SGHRS and CDR2 YFSETQ. Study outcomes and limitations: Upon later analysis, HLA-associated TCR beta chains proved more clonally expanded than other, equally common chains.

The sequence was collected from a woman between 18 and 30 years old in good health and CMV-seronegative. The chain employs TRBV5-1 and TRBJ2-1; 10 bases line up with TRBD2. Material: PBMCs. In DNA form, the CDR3 reads TGCGCCAGCAGCGTGCTAGCGGGAGTACGCAATGAGCAGTTCTTC. The encoded protein is CASSVLAGVRNEQFF.